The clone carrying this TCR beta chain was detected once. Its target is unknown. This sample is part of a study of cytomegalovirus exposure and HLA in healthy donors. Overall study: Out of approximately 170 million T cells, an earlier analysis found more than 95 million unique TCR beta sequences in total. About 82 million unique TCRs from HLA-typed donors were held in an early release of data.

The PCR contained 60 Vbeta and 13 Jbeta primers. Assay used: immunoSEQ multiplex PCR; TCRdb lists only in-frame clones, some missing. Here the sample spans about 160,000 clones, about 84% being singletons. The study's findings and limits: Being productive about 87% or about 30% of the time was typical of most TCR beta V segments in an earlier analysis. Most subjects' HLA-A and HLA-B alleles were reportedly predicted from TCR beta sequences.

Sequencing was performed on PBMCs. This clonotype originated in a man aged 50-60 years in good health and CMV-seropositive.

CDR3 loop: CASSGTGENEKLFF. The CDR3 DNA reads TGCGCCAGCAGCGGGACAGGAGAGAATGAAAAACTGTTTTTT. The chain couples TRBV5-1 to TRBJ1-4, with TRBD1 identical over 8 bases. The germline V gene encodes CDR1 SGHRS and CDR2 YFSETQ. V gave up 4 bases and J gave up 5 bases; unmatched junction bases: 4. The CDR3 totals 14 residues. Complete variable domain (other parts from reference TRBV5-1 and TRBJ1-4): KAGVTQTPRYLIKTRGQQVTLSCSPISGHRSVSWYQQTPGQGLQFLFEYFSETQRNKGNFPGRFSGRQFSNSRSEMNVSTLELGDSALYLCASSGTGENEKLFFGSGTQLSVL.